This TCR beta chain was captured by sequencing in a study of blood T cells in healthy people across ages. Overall study findings and caveats: Shifts in expanded clonotypes may have been confounded by donor CMV status, which was unknown. TCR beta diversity was tightly associated with the proportion of naive T cells.

Then a second PCR, running roughly 6 to 12 cycles, was carried out with a sample-barcoded 5' primer and a J-beta primer mix. MiXCR was run by TCRdb on the 5' RACE reads, yielding one entry per CDR3 protein. The table includes about 1.1 million distinct CDR3 sequences, 30% to 40% detected once. As concerns this clonotype: Its antigen is unidentified.

This clonotype was sampled from a man aged 18 to 30 in good health. Sequenced input: blood.

The CDR3: CSARTSGGITDTQYF. The DNA of the CDR3 is TGCAGTGCTCGGACTAGCGGGGGAATCACAGATACGCAGTATTTT. The chain recombines TRBV20-1 with TRBJ2-3; 13 bases agree with TRBD2. V dropped 5 bases and J dropped 2; count of bases not matched to a gene: 4. This CDR3 has 15 amino acids. Germline V gives CDR1 DFQATT, CDR2 SNEGSKA (reference sequence).